The clone carrying this TCR beta chain was seen more than once but under ten times. These data come from a study of blood T cell repertoires in COVID-19. In the study overall: COVID-19 samples collected from the United States, Italy and Spain covered acute and convalescent phases.

The CDR3 sequence is 15 residues long. The J segment lost 5 bases and the V segment lost 4 bases, leaving 7 bases of the junction unmatched. Germline V lookup: CDR1 SGHNT, CDR2 YYREEE (reference sequence). Per the authors' pipeline: Estimated nucleated cell counts came from reference gene primer amplification. Here immunoSEQ multiplex PCR was the method, and the copy in TCRdb shows in-frame clones only, minus some. The D gene and trimming were derived from the DNA, and the V and J assignments and clone size from that table. This table has hundreds of thousands of clones, 82% appearing once. Self-reported history from a screening survey and questionnaire set each donor's cohort. Either two negative PCRs, clearance, or symptom resolution qualified Cohort 3 donors as recovered.

The TCR originated in a woman aged 55 to 70 who had recovered from COVID-19. This chain connects TRBV5-4 to TRBJ2-3; TRBD2 matches 10 bases. The specimen was PBMCs or T cells enriched from blood (not recorded which). The CDR3 coding sequence is TGTGCCAGCAGCCCACGGACTAGCGGCCGAGATACGCAGTATTTT. Translating gives CASSPRTSGRDTQYF. Full variable domain (missing parts from reference TRBV5-4 and TRBJ2-3): ETGVTQSPTHLIKTRGQQVTLRCSSQSGHNTVSWYQQALGQGPQFIFQYYREEENGRGNFPPRFSGLQFPNYSSELNVNALELDDSALYLCASSPRTSGRDTQYFGPGTRLTVL.